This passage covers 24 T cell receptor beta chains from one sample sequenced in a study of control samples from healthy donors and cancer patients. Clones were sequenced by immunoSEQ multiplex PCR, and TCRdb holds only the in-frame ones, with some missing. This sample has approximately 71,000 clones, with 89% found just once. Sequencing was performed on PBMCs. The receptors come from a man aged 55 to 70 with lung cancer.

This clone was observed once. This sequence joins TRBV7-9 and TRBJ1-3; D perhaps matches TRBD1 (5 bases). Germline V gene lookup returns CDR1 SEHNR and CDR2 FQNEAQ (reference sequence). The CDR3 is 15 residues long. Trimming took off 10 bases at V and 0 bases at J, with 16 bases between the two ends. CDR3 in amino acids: CATTWGGNSGNTIYF. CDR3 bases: TGTGCCACCACCTGGGGGGGTAACTCTGGAAACACCATATATTTT. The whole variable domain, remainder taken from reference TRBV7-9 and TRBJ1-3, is DTGVSQNPRHKITKRGQNVTFRCDPISEHNRLYWYRQTLGQGPEFLTYFQNEAQLEKSRLLSDRFSAERPKGSFSTLEIQRTEQGDSAMYLCATTWGGNSGNTIYFGEGSWLTVV.

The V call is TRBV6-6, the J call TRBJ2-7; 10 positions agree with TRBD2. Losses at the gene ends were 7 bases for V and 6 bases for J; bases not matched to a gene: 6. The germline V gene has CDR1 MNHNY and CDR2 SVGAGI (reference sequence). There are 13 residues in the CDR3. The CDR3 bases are TGTGCCAGCACCCTAGCGGGGGTCAGCGAGCAGTACGTC. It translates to CASTLAGVSEQYV.

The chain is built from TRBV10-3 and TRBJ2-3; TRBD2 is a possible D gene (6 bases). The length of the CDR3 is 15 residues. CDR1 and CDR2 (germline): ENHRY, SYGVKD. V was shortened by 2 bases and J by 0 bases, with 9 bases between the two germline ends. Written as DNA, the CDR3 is TGTGCCATCAGTGAGGGACGGGGGAGCACAGATACGCAGTATTTT. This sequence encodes CAISEGRGSTDTQYF.

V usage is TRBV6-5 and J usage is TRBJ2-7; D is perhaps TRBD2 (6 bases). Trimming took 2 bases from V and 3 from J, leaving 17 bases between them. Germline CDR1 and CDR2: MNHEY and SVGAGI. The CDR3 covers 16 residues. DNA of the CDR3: TGTGCCAGCAGTTACCGATCCCGGGGGAAAGGCTACGAGCAGTACTTC. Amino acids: CASSYRSRGKGYEQYF.

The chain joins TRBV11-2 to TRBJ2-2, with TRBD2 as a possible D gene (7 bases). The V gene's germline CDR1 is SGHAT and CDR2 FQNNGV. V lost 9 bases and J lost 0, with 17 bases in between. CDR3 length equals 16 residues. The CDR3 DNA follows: TGTGCCAGTGGGGCCCCGGGGGGCGCGAACACCGGGGAGCTGTTTTTT. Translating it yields CASGAPGGANTGELFF.

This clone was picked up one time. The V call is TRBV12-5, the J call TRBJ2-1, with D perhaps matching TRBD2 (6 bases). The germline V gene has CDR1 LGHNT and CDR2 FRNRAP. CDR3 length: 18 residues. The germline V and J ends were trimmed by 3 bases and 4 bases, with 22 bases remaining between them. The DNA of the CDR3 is TGTGCTAGTGGTTTAATTTTCGATGGCGGGGTTCATTACAATGAGCAGTTCTTC. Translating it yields CASGLIFDGGVHYNEQFF. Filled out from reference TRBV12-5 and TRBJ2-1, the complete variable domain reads DARVTQTPRHKVTEMGQEVTMRCQPILGHNTVFWYRQTMMQGLELLAYFRNRAPLDDSGMPKDRFSAEMPDATLATLKIQPSEPRDSAVYFCASGLIFDGGVHYNEQFFGPGTRLTVL.

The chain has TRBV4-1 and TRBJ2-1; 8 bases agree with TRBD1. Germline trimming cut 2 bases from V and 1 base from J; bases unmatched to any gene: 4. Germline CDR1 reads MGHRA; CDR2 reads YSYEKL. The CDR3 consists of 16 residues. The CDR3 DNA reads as TGCGCCAGCAGCCAACGGACAGGGAATTCCTACAATGAGCAGTTCTTC. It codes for CASSQRTGNSYNEQFF.

CDR3 in DNA: TGTGCCAGCTCACCAGGGAACTATGGCTACACCTTC. Protein sequence: CASSPGNYGYTF. The rearrangement joins TRBV18 to TRBJ1-2; D remains unclear. The germline V gene encodes CDR1 KGHSH and CDR2 LQKENI. Trimming cost V 2 bases and J 2 bases, with 3 bases left between them. The CDR3 has 12 residues. The entire variable domain, with the rest obtained from reference TRBV18 and TRBJ1-2, is as follows: NAGVMQNPRHLVRRRGQEARLRCSPMKGHSHVYWYRQLPEEGLKFMVYLQKENIIDESGMPKERFSAEFPKEGPSILRIQQVVRGDSAAYFCASSPGNYGYTFGSGTRLTVV.

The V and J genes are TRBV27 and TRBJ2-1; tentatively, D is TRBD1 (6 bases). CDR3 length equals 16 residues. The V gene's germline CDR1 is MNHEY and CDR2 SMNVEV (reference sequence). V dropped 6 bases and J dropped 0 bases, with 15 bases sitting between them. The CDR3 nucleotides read TGTGCCAGCAGCCCCCCAGGGGTGCTCTCCTACAATGAGCAGTTCTTC. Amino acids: CASSPPGVLSYNEQFF.

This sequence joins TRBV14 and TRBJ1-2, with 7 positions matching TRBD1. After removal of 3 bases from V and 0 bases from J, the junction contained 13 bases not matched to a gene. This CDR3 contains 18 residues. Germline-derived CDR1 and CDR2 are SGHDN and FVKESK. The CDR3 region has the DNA TGTGCCAGCAGCCATACAGGGGCACCACACCTATCTAACTATGGCTACACCTTC. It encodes CASSHTGAPHLSNYGYTF.

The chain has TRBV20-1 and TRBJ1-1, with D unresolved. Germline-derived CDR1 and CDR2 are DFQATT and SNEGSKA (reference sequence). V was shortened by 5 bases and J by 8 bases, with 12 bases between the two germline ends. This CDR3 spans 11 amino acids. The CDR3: CSAGRSGEAFF. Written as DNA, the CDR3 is TGCAGTGCTGGTCGGAGCGGGGAAGCTTTCTTT.

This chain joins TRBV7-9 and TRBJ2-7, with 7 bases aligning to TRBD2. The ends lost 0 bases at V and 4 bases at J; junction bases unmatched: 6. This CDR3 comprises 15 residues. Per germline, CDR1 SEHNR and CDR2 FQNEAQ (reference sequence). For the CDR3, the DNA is TGTGCCAGCAGCTTAGCCGATCTCGGGAGGTACGAGCAGTACTTC. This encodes CASSLADLGRYEQYF.

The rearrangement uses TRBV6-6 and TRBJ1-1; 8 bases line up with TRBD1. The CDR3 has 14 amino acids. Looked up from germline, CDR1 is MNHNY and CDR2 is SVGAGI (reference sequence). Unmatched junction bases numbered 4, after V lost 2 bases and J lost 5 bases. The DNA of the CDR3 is TGTGCCAGCAGTTACCAGGGGGCAGATACTGAAGCTTTCTTT. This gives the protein CASSYQGADTEAFF.

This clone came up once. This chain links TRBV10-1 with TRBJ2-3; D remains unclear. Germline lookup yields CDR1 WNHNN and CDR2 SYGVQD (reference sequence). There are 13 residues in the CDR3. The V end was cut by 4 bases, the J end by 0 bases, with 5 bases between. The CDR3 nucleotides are TGCGCCAGCAGTGGGGTCAGCACAGATACGCAGTATTTT. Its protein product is CASSGVSTDTQYF.

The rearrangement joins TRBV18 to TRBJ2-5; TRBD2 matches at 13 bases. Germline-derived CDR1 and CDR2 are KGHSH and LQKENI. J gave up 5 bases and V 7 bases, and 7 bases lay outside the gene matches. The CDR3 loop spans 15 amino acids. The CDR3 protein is CASFRTSGGAETQYF. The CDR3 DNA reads TGTGCCAGCTTCCGGACTAGCGGGGGCGCGGAGACCCAGTACTTC.

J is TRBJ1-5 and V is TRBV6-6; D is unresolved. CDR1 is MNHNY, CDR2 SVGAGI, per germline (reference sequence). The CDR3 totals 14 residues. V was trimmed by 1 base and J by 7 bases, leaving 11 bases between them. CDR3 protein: CASSYLTGRQPQHF. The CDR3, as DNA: TGTGCCAGCAGTTACTTGACCGGGCGACAGCCCCAGCATTTT.

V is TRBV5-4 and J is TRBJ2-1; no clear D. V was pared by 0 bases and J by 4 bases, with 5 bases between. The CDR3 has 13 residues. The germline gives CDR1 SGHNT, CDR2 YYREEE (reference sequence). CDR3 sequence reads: CASSLALYNEQFF. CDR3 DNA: TGTGCCAGCAGCTTGGCCCTTTACAATGAGCAGTTCTTC.

In DNA form, the CDR3 reads TGTGCCAGCAGTGCCCGACAGGGAGGTAGCAATCAGCCCCAGCATTTT. Translating it yields CASSARQGGSNQPQHF. The chain links TRBV6-6 to TRBJ1-5; TRBD1 agrees at 7 bases. The CDR3 is 16 amino acids. Germline CDR1 is MNHNY and CDR2 is SVGAGI (reference sequence). J lost 0 bases, V lost 5 bases, and 7 bases had no gene match.

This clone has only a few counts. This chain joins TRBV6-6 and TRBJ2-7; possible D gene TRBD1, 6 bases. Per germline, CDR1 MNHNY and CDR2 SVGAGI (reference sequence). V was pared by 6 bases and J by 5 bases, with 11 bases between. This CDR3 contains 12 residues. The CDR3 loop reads CASRATGNEQYF. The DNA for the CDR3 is TGTGCCAGCAGGGCCACAGGGAACGAGCAGTACTTC.

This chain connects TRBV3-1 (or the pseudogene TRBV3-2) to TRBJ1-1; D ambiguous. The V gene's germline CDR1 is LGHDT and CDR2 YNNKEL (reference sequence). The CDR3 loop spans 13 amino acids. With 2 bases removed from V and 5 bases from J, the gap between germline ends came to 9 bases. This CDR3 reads CASSQFLATEAFF. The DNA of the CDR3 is TGTGCCAGCAGCCAATTTCTCGCGACTGAAGCTTTCTTT.

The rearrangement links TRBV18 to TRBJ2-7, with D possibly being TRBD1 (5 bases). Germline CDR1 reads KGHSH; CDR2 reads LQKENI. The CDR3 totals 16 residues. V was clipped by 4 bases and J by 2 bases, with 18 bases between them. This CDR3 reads CASSRSARAGPYEQYF. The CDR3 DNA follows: TGTGCCAGCTCACGATCAGCCAGGGCAGGGCCCTACGAGCAGTACTTC.

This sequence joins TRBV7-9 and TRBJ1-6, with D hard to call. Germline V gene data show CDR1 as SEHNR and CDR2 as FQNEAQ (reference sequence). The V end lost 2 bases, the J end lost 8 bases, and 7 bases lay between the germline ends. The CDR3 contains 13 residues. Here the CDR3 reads CASSLMGDSPLHF. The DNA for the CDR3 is TGTGCCAGCAGCTTAATGGGCGATTCACCCCTCCACTTT.

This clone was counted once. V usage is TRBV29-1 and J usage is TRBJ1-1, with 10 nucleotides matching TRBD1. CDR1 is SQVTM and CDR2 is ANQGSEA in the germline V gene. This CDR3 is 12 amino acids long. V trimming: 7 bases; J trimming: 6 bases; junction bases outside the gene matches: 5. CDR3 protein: CSARDRGPEAFF. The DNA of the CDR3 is TGCAGCGCCCGGGACAGGGGACCTGAAGCTTTCTTT.

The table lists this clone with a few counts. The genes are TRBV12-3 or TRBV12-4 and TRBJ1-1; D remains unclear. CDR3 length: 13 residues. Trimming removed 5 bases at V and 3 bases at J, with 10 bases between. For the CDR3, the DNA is TGTGCCAGCAGTGCAAACAGAGACACTGAAGCTTTCTTT. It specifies CASSANRDTEAFF.